Listed here are 13 T cell receptor beta chains from one sample, sequenced in a study of blood T cell repertoires in COVID-19 (dated by TCRdb to the early 2020s). Libraries were constructed by the immunoSEQ multiplex PCR assay. TCRdb limited this immuneACCESS table to in-frame rearrangements with V and J called. A share of clones is missing; checked studies link under half to unresolved V genes, and the rest is unexplained. The sample includes about 78,000 clones, with roughly 86% observed a single time. The ten largest clones capture around 4.5% of the sample. Material: peripheral blood. The source is a man aged 45 to 65 with active or convalescent COVID-19.

The V and J genes are TRBV7-9 and TRBJ2-5, with 7 positions matching TRBD1. V lost 5 bases, J lost 2 bases, and 5 bases stayed unmatched. CDR1 and CDR2 from the germline V gene are SEHNR and FQNEAQ (reference sequence). This CDR3 is 14 amino acids long. CDR3 residues: CASSPGQLQETQYF. The CDR3 DNA reads as TGTGCCAGCAGCCCGGGACAGTTACAAGAGACCCAGTACTTC. The full variable domain, its missing parts supplied by reference TRBV7-9 and TRBJ2-5, is DTGVSQNPRHKITKRGQNVTFRCDPISEHNRLYWYRQTLGQGPEFLTYFQNEAQLEKSRLLSDRFSAERPKGSFSTLEIQRTEQGDSAMYLCASSPGQLQETQYFGPGTRLLVL.

V and J are TRBV24-1 and TRBJ1-1; TRBD1 is a possible D gene (5 bases). Germline V gives CDR1 KGHDR, CDR2 SFDVKD. V was pared by 10 bases and J by 1 base, with 12 bases between. This CDR3 has 13 residues. CDR3 sequence (DNA): TGTGCCACTCAAGGGGTGGGGAACACTGAAGCTTTCTTT. Translated, it gives CATQGVGNTEAFF.

The chain couples TRBV10-3 to TRBJ1-5; TRBD1 might be the D (5 bases). V was cut by 4 bases and J by 2 bases, with 12 bases left in between. This CDR3 spans 15 amino acids. Looked up from germline, CDR1 is ENHRY and CDR2 is SYGVKD. This CDR3 reads CAISVGQGGNQPQHF. The CDR3, as DNA: TGTGCCATCAGTGTAGGCCAGGGTGGCAATCAGCCCCAGCATTTT.

The chain carries TRBV11-2 and TRBJ2-4; D perhaps matches TRBD1 (5 bases). This CDR3 contains 17 residues. Looked up from germline, CDR1 is SGHAT and CDR2 is FQNNGV. The V end was cut by 5 bases, the J end by 3 bases, with 20 bases between. CDR3 residues: CASSTPAALGHKNIQYF. DNA for the CDR3: TGTGCCAGCAGCACCCCGGCGGCCCTGGGGCACAAAAACATTCAGTACTTC.

This chain joins TRBV19 and TRBJ1-5; D is ambiguous. V gave up 4 bases and J gave up 4 bases, with 8 bases separating them. Per germline, CDR1 LNHDA and CDR2 SQIVND (reference sequence). The CDR3 is made up of 13 amino acids. The CDR3 nucleotides are TGTGCCAGTAGTAGAGTCAGGAATCAGCCCCAGCATTTT. Protein product: CASSRVRNQPQHF.

The rearrangement joins TRBV5-1 to TRBJ2-3; D not certain. The CDR3 spans 14 residues. The V end lost 4 bases, the J end lost 4 bases, and 13 bases lay between the germline ends. Per germline, CDR1 SGHRS and CDR2 YFSETQ. The CDR3 sequence is CASSLLLAADTQYF. In DNA, the CDR3 is TGCGCCAGCAGCCTACTATTGGCTGCAGATACGCAGTATTTT.

The chain links TRBV15 to TRBJ1-1, with a possible D match to TRBD1 (6 bases). CDR1 is LNHNV and CDR2 is YYDKDF in the germline V gene (reference sequence). The CDR3 contains 13 residues. Trimming took off 5 bases at V and 5 bases at J, with 12 bases between the two ends. The CDR3 nucleotides are TGTGCCACCAGCTCCGGGGGGCGGACTGAAGCTTTCTTT. Translated: CATSSGGRTEAFF.

The genes are TRBV4-3 and TRBJ2-3; TRBD2 might be the D (6 bases). Trimming shortened V by 0 bases and J by 4 bases, and 17 bases separated the two germline ends. The V gene's germline CDR1 is LGHNA and CDR2 YSLEER. This CDR3 has 17 residues. CDR3 bases: TGCGCCAGCAGCCAAGAAGGGGTAGGAGGGGTGGCAGATACGCAGTATTTT. It yields the protein CASSQEGVGGVADTQYF.

The rearrangement links TRBV7-9 to TRBJ1-3, with 7 bases lining up with TRBD1. J gave up 0 bases and V 7 bases, and 21 bases lay outside the gene matches. The CDR3 covers 20 residues. CDR1 is SEHNR and CDR2 is FQNEAQ in the germline V gene (reference sequence). The DNA for the CDR3 is TGTGCCAGCACCCGATGGTCCCAGGGGGATCTAAACACCTCTGGAAACACCATATATTTT. Its protein product is CASTRWSQGDLNTSGNTIYF.

V and J are TRBV6-2 or TRBV6-3 and TRBJ1-4; D perhaps matches TRBD1 (5 bases). The CDR3 contains 14 residues. Germline assignment: CDR1 MNHEY and CDR2 SVGEGT. The V end was cut by 5 bases, the J end by 3 bases, with 10 bases between. Here the CDR3 DNA reads TGTGCCAGCAGTGACGGAGGGGCTAATGAAAAACTGTTTTTT. It yields the protein CASSDGGANEKLFF.

The rearrangement uses TRBV30 and TRBJ2-3; the match to TRBD2 covers 8 bases. Germline V CDR1 and CDR2: GTSNPN, SVGIG (reference sequence). J was trimmed by 5 bases and V by 5 bases; bases with no gene match: 15. The CDR3 has 16 residues. CDR3 coding DNA: TGTGCCTGGGAGTCAGGGACCAGCGGGGGAGGAGATACGCAGTATTTT. Translating it yields CAWESGTSGGGDTQYF. Using reference TRBV30 and TRBJ2-3 for the parts outside the CDR3, the full variable domain is SQTIHQWPATLVQPVGSPLSLECTVEGTSNPNLYWYRQAAGRGLQLLFYSVGIGQISSEVPQNLSASRPQDRQFILSSKKLLLSDSGFYLCAWESGTSGGGDTQYFGPGTRLTVL.

The chain is built from TRBV5-1 and TRBJ1-1; D unresolved. The CDR3 extends over 14 amino acids. Germline V CDR1 and CDR2: SGHRS, YFSETQ. Trimming shortened V by 4 bases and J by 3 bases, and 13 bases separated the two germline ends. This CDR3 reads CASSLQWRDTEAFF. CDR3 in DNA: TGCGCCAGCAGCCTACAGTGGCGAGACACTGAAGCTTTCTTT.

In its sample, this clone was seen a few times. The chain carries TRBV4-1 and TRBJ1-6, with TRBD1 as a possible D gene (6 bases). V gave up 1 base and J gave up 10 bases, with 17 bases separating them. Per the germline V gene, CDR1 is MGHRA and CDR2 is YSYEKL. The CDR3 sequence is 16 residues long. CDR3 coding DNA: TGCGCCAGCAGCCAAGCCACGGCAGGGGTTCGGTCACCCCTCCACTTT. It yields the protein CASSQATAGVRSPLHF.